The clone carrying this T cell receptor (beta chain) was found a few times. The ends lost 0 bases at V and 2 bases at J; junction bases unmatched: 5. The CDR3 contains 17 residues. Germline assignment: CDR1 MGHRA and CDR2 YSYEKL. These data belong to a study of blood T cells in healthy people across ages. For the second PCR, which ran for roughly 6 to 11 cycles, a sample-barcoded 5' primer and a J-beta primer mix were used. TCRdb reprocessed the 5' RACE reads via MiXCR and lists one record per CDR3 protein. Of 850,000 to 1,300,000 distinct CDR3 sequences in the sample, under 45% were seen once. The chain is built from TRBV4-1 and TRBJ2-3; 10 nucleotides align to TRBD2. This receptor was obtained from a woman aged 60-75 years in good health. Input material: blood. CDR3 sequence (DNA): TGCGCCAGCAGCCAAGAATCTAGCGGGAGTGTCACAGATACGCAGTATTTT. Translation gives CASSQESSGSVTDTQYF.